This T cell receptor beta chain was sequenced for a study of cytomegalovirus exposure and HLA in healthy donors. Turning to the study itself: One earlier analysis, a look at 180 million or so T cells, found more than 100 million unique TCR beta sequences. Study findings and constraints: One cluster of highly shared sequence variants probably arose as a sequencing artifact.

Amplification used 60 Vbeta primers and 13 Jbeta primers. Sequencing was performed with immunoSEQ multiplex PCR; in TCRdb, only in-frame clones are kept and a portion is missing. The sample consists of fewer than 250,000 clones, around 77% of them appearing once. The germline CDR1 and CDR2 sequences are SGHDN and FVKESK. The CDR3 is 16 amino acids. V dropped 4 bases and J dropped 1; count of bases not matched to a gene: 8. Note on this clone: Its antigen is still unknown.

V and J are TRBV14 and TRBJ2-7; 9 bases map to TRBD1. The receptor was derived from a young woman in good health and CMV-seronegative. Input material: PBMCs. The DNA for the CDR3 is TGTGCCAGCAGCCGAAGTCCGGGGACAGGGTCCTACGAGCAGTACTTC. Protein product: CASSRSPGTGSYEQYF.